The 10 T cell receptor beta chains reported below all come from one sample, sequenced in a study of identifying expanded T cells in peripheral blood. TCRdb's copy holds only in-frame clones and misses some; the assay was immunoSEQ multiplex PCR. The sample records roughly 100,000 clones, around 88% being singletons. Sequencing was carried out using blood. The receptors shown here come from a person between 18 and 70 years old in good health.

This clone is labeled as medium-sized. The rearrangement uses TRBV28 and TRBJ2-7; D gene unclear. This CDR3 is built from 13 residues. Germline CDR1 reads MDHEN; CDR2 reads SYDVKM. Deletions cut 4 bases from V and 1 base from J, with 8 bases between. CDR3 loop: CASSYSDSYEQYF. CDR3 coding DNA: TGTGCCAGCAGTTACTCTGATTCCTACGAGCAGTACTTC.

The chain carries TRBV6-6 and TRBJ2-1; 10 nucleotides match TRBD2. V was pared by 2 bases and J by 5 bases, with 3 bases of the junction left unmatched. Per germline, CDR1 MNHNY and CDR2 SVGAGI (reference sequence). The CDR3 is 15 residues long. CDR3 DNA sequence: TGTGCCAGCAGTTACAGAGCGGGGGGGAACAATGAGCAGTTCTTC. Residues: CASSYRAGGNNEQFF.

V is TRBV9 and J is TRBJ2-1; D is undetermined. With 3 bases removed from V and 2 bases from J, the gap between germline ends came to 9 bases. The CDR3 contains 14 residues. CDR1 and CDR2 from the germline V gene are SGDLS and YYNGEE. The CDR3 DNA reads as TGTGCCAGCAGCGGTGGAGCGCCCTACAATGAGCAGTTCTTC. This codes for CASSGGAPYNEQFF.

The chain has TRBV4-2 and TRBJ1-2, with 7 bases identical to TRBD1. With V trimmed by 0 bases and J by 5 bases, 3 bases remained unmatched. The CDR3 extends over 14 amino acids. Germline values: CDR1 LGHNA, CDR2 YNFKEQ. CDR3 residues: CASSQETGSYGYTF. CDR3 bases: TGTGCCAGCAGCCAAGAGACAGGGAGTTATGGCTACACCTTC.

The V gene is TRBV7-9, the J gene TRBJ1-1; D possibly corresponds to TRBD1 (5 bases). The germline V gene encodes CDR1 SEHNR and CDR2 FQNEAQ (reference sequence). Trimming removed 2 bases at V and 7 bases at J, with 8 bases between. This CDR3 is 12 amino acids long. CDR3 sequence reads: CASSLPGGEAFF. In DNA form, the CDR3 reads TGTGCCAGCAGCTTACCCGGGGGTGAAGCTTTCTTT.

This rearrangement joins TRBV5-4 to TRBJ2-5; D gene ambiguous. This CDR3 spans 14 amino acids. The V end was cut by 0 bases, the J end by 4 bases, with 10 bases between. The germline V gene has CDR1 SGHNT and CDR2 YYREEE (reference sequence). The CDR3 coding sequence is TGTGCCAGCAGCTTGGCCAGGTCCACAGAGACCCAGTACTTC. Residues: CASSLARSTETQYF.

The chain uses TRBV10-3 and TRBJ2-1, with TRBD2 as a possible D gene (6 bases). The germline V gene has CDR1 ENHRY and CDR2 SYGVKD. V lost 3 bases, J lost 3 bases, and 12 bases lay in between. CDR3 length equals 15 residues. The chain's CDR3 is CAISDPGLDYNEQFF. CDR3 nucleotides: TGTGCCATCAGTGATCCGGGACTGGACTACAATGAGCAGTTCTTC.

The V and J genes are TRBV2 and TRBJ2-3; either TRBD1 or TRBD2 may fit D (5 bases each). The length of the CDR3 is 14 residues. CDR1 and CDR2 from the germline V gene are SNHLY and FYNNEI. Trimming removed 7 bases from V and 7 bases from J, with 18 bases in between. This CDR3 reads CASTRGGDGYTQYF. The CDR3 coding sequence is TGTGCCAGCACCCGTGGGGGAGATGGGTATACGCAGTATTTT.

DNA of the CDR3: TGTGCCAGCAGCTTAAATACAGTGGCCTACAATGAGCAGTTCTTC. Translated: CASSLNTVAYNEQFF. The chain employs TRBV7-9 and TRBJ2-1, with unresolved D. The ends were cut back, 2 bases at V and 2 bases at J, with 10 bases in the middle. The CDR3 has 15 amino acids. Germline CDR1 is SEHNR and CDR2 is FQNEAQ (reference sequence).

The chain employs TRBV30 and TRBJ1-6; no reliable D call. The ends were cut back, 0 bases at V and 1 base at J, with 7 bases in the middle. The CDR3 has 15 residues. The V gene's germline CDR1 is GTSNPN and CDR2 SVGIG (reference sequence). The CDR3 here is CAWSVPGSYNSPLHF. The CDR3 DNA is TGTGCCTGGAGTGTTCCGGGGTCCTATAATTCACCCCTCCACTTT.